Each of the 22 T cell receptor beta chains below was sequenced from the same sample in a study of CD8 T cells in Susac syndrome. Random hexamers served to reverse transcribe about 0.5 to 1 ug RNA. TCRdb fed the immunoSEQ multiplex PCR reads into MiXCR, producing one record per CDR3 protein. Of about 140,000 distinct CDR3 sequences listed, approximately 93% are singletons. Sequencing used CD8+ T cells from PBMCs. These receptors were collected from a human donor in good health.

CDR3 sequence reads: CASSLVREVNEQFF. The CDR3 region has the DNA TGTGCCAGCAGCTTAGTTCGGGAGGTCAATGAGCAGTTCTTC. The chain joins TRBV7-9 to TRBJ2-1; TRBD2 matches 7 bases. V gave up 1 base and J gave up 6 bases; unmatched junction bases: 3. The CDR3 contains 14 residues. Looked up from germline, CDR1 is SEHNR and CDR2 is FQNEAQ (reference sequence).

This clonotype is a singleton in its sample. V is TRBV7-9 and J is TRBJ2-7; TRBD2 matches 13 bases. Looked up from germline, CDR1 is SEHNR and CDR2 is FQNEAQ (reference sequence). The junction had 9 bases not matched to a gene; V was cut back by 4 bases and J by 6 bases. This CDR3 is 16 amino acids long. DNA for the CDR3: TGTGCCAGCAGCTCCGGACTAGCGGGAGTGTCCCTCGAGCAGTACTTC. This translates into CASSSGLAGVSLEQYF.

This chain joins TRBV7-2 and TRBJ2-3; possible D gene TRBD2, 5 bases. CDR1 SGHTA and CDR2 FQGNSA come from the germline V gene. CDR3 size: 16 residues. V was pared by 8 bases and J by 0 bases, with 18 bases between. The CDR3 DNA reads TGTGCCAGCCGCGGCGGGTTAGCCTCTAGCACAGATACGCAGTATTTT. Its protein product is CASRGGLASSTDTQYF.

This clonotype was seen only once. The J gene is TRBJ1-5, the V gene TRBV27; D remains unclear. V lost 8 bases and J 1 base, leaving 15 bases between the germline ends. This CDR3 comprises 15 residues. Germline-derived CDR1 and CDR2 are MNHEY and SMNVEV (reference sequence). Here the CDR3 reads CASAPWGSSNQPQHF. In DNA form, the CDR3 reads TGTGCCAGCGCACCCTGGGGATCCAGCAATCAGCCCCAGCATTTT.

The chain combines TRBV27 with TRBJ2-1; 8 nucleotides agree with TRBD2. The V segment lost 5 bases and the J segment 0 bases; nucleotides outside the gene matches: 6. Germline V gene data show CDR1 as MNHEY and CDR2 as SMNVEV (reference sequence). This CDR3 contains 16 residues. CDR3 in DNA: TGTGCCAGCAGTACCCGGACTAGCAGCTCCTACAATGAGCAGTTCTTC. Amino acids: CASSTRTSSSYNEQFF.

J is TRBJ2-7 and V is TRBV10-3; 11 bases are a match to TRBD1. Germline assignment: CDR1 ENHRY and CDR2 SYGVKD. V shed 3 bases, J shed 5 bases, and the junction held 3 bases outside the gene matches. The CDR3 length is 14 residues. The CDR3 here is CAISEPGQGDEQYF. CDR3 coding DNA: TGTGCCATCAGTGAACCGGGACAGGGGGACGAGCAGTACTTC.

This clonotype was detected only once. The rearrangement joins TRBV6-6 to TRBJ1-5; 8 bases map to TRBD1. Germline assignment: CDR1 MNHNY and CDR2 SVGAGI (reference sequence). V shed 8 bases and J 0 bases; nucleotides not matched to a gene: 9. This CDR3 spans 16 amino acids. The DNA for the CDR3 is TGTGCCAGCCTATTACGGACAGGGTATAGCAATCAGCCCCAGCATTTT. The encoded protein is CASLLRTGYSNQPQHF.

The chain uses TRBV28 and TRBJ1-2; D remains unclear. Per the germline V gene, CDR1 is MDHEN and CDR2 is SYDVKM. The V and J ends lost 7 bases and 4 bases respectively, with 4 bases between them. The CDR3 contains 10 residues. The DNA for the CDR3 is TGTGCCAGCAAATCCTATGGCTACACCTTC. Its protein is CASKSYGYTF.

The chain employs TRBV30 and TRBJ2-7, with a tentative D call TRBD1 (6 bases). V shed 5 bases and J shed 4 bases, with 15 bases lying between them. The CDR3 contains 13 residues. CDR1 and CDR2 from the germline V gene are GTSNPN and SVGIG (reference sequence). The CDR3 protein is CAWSTGYSYEQYF. DNA of the CDR3: TGTGCCTGGTCCACAGGGTATTCTTACGAGCAGTACTTC.

This clonotype occurred once. V usage is TRBV12-3 or TRBV12-4 and J usage is TRBJ2-2; no clear D. This CDR3 region has 16 residues. The ends were cut back, 3 bases at V and 0 bases at J, with 11 bases in the middle. The CDR3 here is CASSFFPSPNTGELFF. The CDR3 bases are TGTGCCAGCAGTTTCTTTCCGAGCCCGAACACCGGGGAGCTGTTTTTT.

The rearrangement joins TRBV27 to TRBJ2-1; possible D gene TRBD2, 6 bases. This CDR3 spans 15 amino acids. The V gene's germline CDR1 is MNHEY and CDR2 SMNVEV (reference sequence). Trimming shortened V by 0 bases and J by 5 bases, and 11 bases separated the two germline ends. CDR3 in DNA: TGTGCCAGCAGTTTATCGTCGGGAGCCCACAATGAGCAGTTCTTC. This codes for CASSLSSGAHNEQFF.

The V and J genes are TRBV28 and TRBJ2-7, with 7 bases identical to TRBD2. Germline CDR1 is MDHEN and CDR2 is SYDVKM. The CDR3 loop spans 15 amino acids. V dropped 5 bases and J dropped 6; count of bases not matched to a gene: 13. The CDR3 loop reads CASSNSLRELVEQYF. The CDR3 DNA follows: TGTGCCAGCAGTAATTCCCTGCGGGAGCTGGTCGAGCAGTACTTC.

The CDR3 loop is CASSLGGGLLNTEAFF. Written as DNA, the CDR3 is TGTGCCAGCAGCTTAGGCGGGGGCCTACTGAACACTGAAGCTTTCTTT. The V and J genes are TRBV7-6 and TRBJ1-1, with TRBD1 as a possible D gene (6 bases). Germline CDR1 SGHVS, CDR2 FNYEAQ. Trimming took 1 base from V and 0 from J, leaving 12 bases between them. This CDR3 contains 16 residues. Combining the CDR3 with reference TRBV7-6 and TRBJ1-1 gives the whole variable domain GAGVSQSPRYKVTKRGQDVALRCDPISGHVSLYWYRQALGQGPEFLTYFNYEAQQDKSGLPNDRFSAERPEGSISTLTIQRTEQRDSAMYRCASSLGGGLLNTEAFFGQGTRLTVV.

The count of this clonotype is one. The chain joins TRBV30 to TRBJ2-1, with D possibly being TRBD2 (6 bases). CDR3 length: 15 amino acids. Germline V gives CDR1 GTSNPN, CDR2 SVGIG (reference sequence). V gave up 0 bases and J gave up 0 bases, with 9 bases separating them. The CDR3 nucleotides read TGTGCCTGGAGTGTACTCGGGAGCTCCTACAATGAGCAGTTCTTC. It codes for CAWSVLGSSYNEQFF.

This sequence joins TRBV28 and TRBJ2-1; TRBD2 aligns across 7 bases. The V gene end was trimmed by 6 bases and the J gene end by 15 bases; junction bases not matched to a gene: 11. Looked up from germline, CDR1 is MDHEN and CDR2 is SYDVKM. This CDR3 is 12 amino acids long. In DNA form, the CDR3 reads TGTGCCAGCAGGACCTTCGGGACTAATGGGTTCTTC. This codes for CASRTFGTNGFF.

The J gene is TRBJ2-2, the V gene TRBV6-5; possibly TRBD1 or TRBD2 for D (5 bases each). Germline CDR1 MNHEY, CDR2 SVGAGI. The ends were cut back, 2 bases at V and 6 bases at J, with 7 bases in the middle. The CDR3 spans 13 residues. CDR3 DNA sequence: TGTGCCAGCAGTTACGTGGGGGCCGGGGAGCTGTTTTTT. Residues: CASSYVGAGELFF.

The chain couples TRBV6-2 or TRBV6-3 to TRBJ2-7, with TRBD1 identical over 7 bases. The CDR3 is made up of 16 amino acids. Germline values: CDR1 MNHEY, CDR2 SVGEGT. With 0 bases clipped from V and 2 bases from J, the junction kept 7 bases outside the gene matches. CDR3 sequence: CASSYSPGQQTYEQYF. CDR3 in DNA: TGTGCCAGCAGTTACTCTCCGGGACAGCAGACCTACGAGCAGTACTTC.

This chain uses TRBV28 with TRBJ1-1, with D unresolved. CDR1 is MDHEN, CDR2 SYDVKM, per germline. The V gene lost 6 bases and the J gene lost 2 bases, with 16 bases spanning the gap. CDR3 length: 15 amino acids. The CDR3 nucleotides read TGTGCCAGCAGAGTTCTCTCCGTGGTTAACACTGAAGCTTTCTTT. This translates into CASRVLSVVNTEAFF.

In DNA, the CDR3 is TGTGCCAGCAGCGTCGGTGGTTACACTGAAGCTTTCTTT. Its translation: CASSVGGYTEAFF. The chain is built from TRBV9 and TRBJ1-1; the D is unclear. This CDR3 contains 13 residues. Germline V gene data show CDR1 as SGDLS and CDR2 as YYNGEE. V lost 2 bases and J lost 3, with 8 bases in between.

The chain is built from TRBV29-1 and TRBJ1-5; 7 nucleotides match TRBD1. This CDR3 is 14 amino acids long. Germline-derived CDR1 and CDR2 are SQVTM and ANQGSEA. V shed 5 bases and J 1 base; nucleotides not matched to a gene: 5. DNA for the CDR3: TGCAGCGTTTGGACAGGAGACAGCAATCAGCCCCAGCATTTT. It is translated as CSVWTGDSNQPQHF.

The rearrangement links TRBV9 to TRBJ2-1, with D perhaps assigned TRBD1 or TRBD2 (5 bases each). CDR1 is SGDLS and CDR2 is YYNGEE in the germline V gene. V lost 4 bases and J 5 bases, leaving 13 bases between the germline ends. The CDR3 loop spans 14 amino acids. CDR3 loop: CASSKEGRDNEQFF. The CDR3 DNA sequence: TGTGCCAGCAGCAAAGAGGGACGGGACAATGAGCAGTTCTTC.

This chain uses TRBV28 with TRBJ1-5; 10 bases line up with TRBD1. The ends lost 4 bases at V and 5 bases at J; junction bases unmatched: 5. CDR3 size: 15 residues. CDR1 is MDHEN and CDR2 is SYDVKM in the germline V gene. CDR3 protein: CASSYTGTGDQPQHF. In DNA, the CDR3 is TGTGCCAGCAGTTATACCGGGACAGGGGATCAGCCCCAGCATTTT.